The 27 T cell receptor beta chains reported below all come from one sample, sequenced in a study of control samples from healthy donors and cancer patients. The table came from immunoSEQ multiplex PCR; TCRdb's copy has only in-frame clones and leaves some out. The sample has about 150,000 clones; about 94% are singletons. The sample consisted of blood. These receptor sequences come from a middle-aged man in good health.

The V gene is TRBV5-1, the J gene TRBJ2-1; no firm D call. CDR1 is SGHRS and CDR2 is YFSETQ in the germline V gene. This CDR3 comprises 13 residues. With 2 bases removed from V and 5 bases from J, the gap between germline ends came to 8 bases. CDR3 protein: CASSFGRNNEQFF. As DNA, the CDR3 is TGCGCCAGCAGCTTTGGACGCAACAATGAGCAGTTCTTC.

This chain joins TRBV5-1 and TRBJ2-7; 9 nucleotides agree with TRBD1. The germline gives CDR1 SGHRS, CDR2 YFSETQ. The CDR3 loop spans 14 amino acids. Unmatched junction bases numbered 10, after V lost 6 bases and J lost 6 bases. CDR3: CASKGQGTFAEQYF. The CDR3 DNA is TGCGCCAGCAAGGGACAGGGAACATTTGCCGAGCAGTACTTC.

The chain carries TRBV18 and TRBJ2-2; D call uncertain. Germline assignment: CDR1 KGHSH and CDR2 LQKENI. The CDR3 spans 14 residues. Trimming pared 0 bases from V and 3 bases from J, leaving 5 bases between. CDR3 loop: CASSPPGHTGELFF. The DNA for the CDR3 is TGTGCCAGCTCACCACCAGGTCACACCGGGGAGCTGTTTTTT.

The V call is TRBV7-9, the J call TRBJ2-2, with D perhaps matching TRBD1 (5 bases). The V gene lost 3 bases and the J gene lost 1 base, with 15 bases spanning the gap. Looked up from germline, CDR1 is SEHNR and CDR2 is FQNEAQ (reference sequence). The CDR3 runs to 17 residues. The CDR3 region has the DNA TGTGCCAGCAGCTTCCGGCCTGAAGGACAGAACACCGGGGAGCTGTTTTTT. Its protein is CASSFRPEGQNTGELFF. The full variable domain, in which reference TRBV7-9 and TRBJ2-2 provide the parts outside the CDR3, is DTGVSQNPRHKITKRGQNVTFRCDPISEHNRLYWYRQTLGQGPEFLTYFQNEAQLEKSRLLSDRFSAERPKGSFSTLEIQRTEQGDSAMYLCASSFRPEGQNTGELFFGEGSRLTVL.

The chain recombines TRBV10-3 with TRBJ2-7, with 9 bases identical to TRBD1. Germline values: CDR1 ENHRY, CDR2 SYGVKD. CDR3 size: 13 residues. With 11 bases clipped from V and 4 bases from J, the junction kept 9 bases outside the gene matches. The CDR3 here is CAASRGQGYEQYF. The CDR3 DNA reads TGTGCCGCCTCCCGGGGACAGGGTTACGAGCAGTACTTC.

V gene TRBV29-1 combines with J gene TRBJ1-1, with D perhaps TRBD1 (5 bases). CDR1 is SQVTM and CDR2 is ANQGSEA in the germline V gene. V was clipped by 7 bases and J by 6 bases, with 15 bases between them. The CDR3 is made up of 12 amino acids. CDR3 sequence reads: CSAGRAGAEAFF. In DNA form, the CDR3 reads TGCAGCGCGGGGAGGGCGGGGGCTGAAGCTTTCTTT. The variable domain in full, with the rest retrieved from reference TRBV29-1 and TRBJ1-1, is SAVISQKPSRDICQRGTSLTIQCQVDSQVTMMFWYRQQPGQSLTLIATANQGSEATYESGFVIDKFPISRPNLTFSTLTVSNMSPEDSSIYLCSAGRAGAEAFFGQGTRLTVV.

J is TRBJ1-5 and V is TRBV28, with 9 positions matching TRBD1. In germline, CDR1 is MDHEN, CDR2 SYDVKM. J lost 3 bases, V lost 5 bases, and 8 bases had no gene match. This CDR3 has 16 residues. DNA of the CDR3: TGTGCCAGCAGTCTCCTCGGGACAGGGTTCAATCAGCCCCAGCATTTT. Its translation: CASSLLGTGFNQPQHF.

This chain connects TRBV28 to TRBJ2-3; D possibly corresponds to TRBD1 (5 bases). Germline assignment: CDR1 MDHEN and CDR2 SYDVKM. V was shortened by 4 bases and J by 12 bases, with 14 bases between the two germline ends. The CDR3 loop spans 12 amino acids. The CDR3 region has the DNA TGTGCCAGCAGTTACAGGTTCCAAACACAGTATTTT. As protein: CASSYRFQTQYF. The complete variable domain, with remaining parts taken from reference TRBV28 and TRBJ2-3, reads DVKVTQSSRYLVKRTGEKVFLECVQDMDHENMFWYRQDPGLGLRLIYFSYDVKMKEKGDIPEGYSVSREKKERFSLILESASTNQTSMYLCASSYRFQTQYFGPGTRLTVL.

J is TRBJ2-5 and V is TRBV30; TRBD1 agrees at 8 bases. This CDR3 spans 14 amino acids. After removal of 3 bases from V and 0 bases from J, the junction contained 3 bases not matched to a gene. Germline V gene lookup returns CDR1 GTSNPN and CDR2 SVGIG (reference sequence). CDR3 DNA sequence: TGTGCCTGGAGAAAACAGGGGGACCAAGAGACCCAGTACTTC. Its protein is CAWRKQGDQETQYF.

The chain couples TRBV18 to TRBJ2-2; perhaps TRBD1 as D (6 bases). This CDR3 contains 17 residues. V was clipped by 0 bases and J by 4 bases, with 15 bases between them. Germline V gene sequence: CDR1 KGHSH, CDR2 LQKENI. CDR3 nucleotides: TGTGCCAGCTCACCACCGCCGGCAGGGGCCGGCACCGGGGAGCTGTTTTTT. Its protein is CASSPPPAGAGTGELFF.

The rearrangement joins TRBV9 to TRBJ2-3, with D unclear. V was trimmed by 0 bases and J by 0 bases, leaving 11 bases between them. Germline V gives CDR1 SGDLS, CDR2 YYNGEE. This CDR3 has 16 amino acids. In nucleotides, the CDR3 is TGTGCCAGCAGCGTAGGAGGCGGAACTAGCACAGATACGCAGTATTTT. It yields the protein CASSVGGGTSTDTQYF.

V and J are TRBV13 and TRBJ2-6, with 8 bases fitting TRBD1. V dropped 3 bases and J dropped 0; count of bases not matched to a gene: 7. This CDR3 comprises 18 residues. Germline V gene lookup returns CDR1 PRHDT and CDR2 FYEKMQ (reference sequence). This CDR3 reads CASSLSGQGFSGANVLTF. CDR3 coding DNA: TGTGCCAGCAGCTTGTCCGGACAGGGCTTCTCTGGGGCCAACGTCCTGACTTTC. Full variable domain (missing parts from reference TRBV13 and TRBJ2-6): AAGVIQSPRHLIKEKRETATLKCYPIPRHDTVYWYQQGPGQDPQFLISFYEKMQSDKGSIPDRFSAQQFSDYHSELNMSSLELGDSALYFCASSLSGQGFSGANVLTFGAGSRLTVL.

The chain recombines TRBV13 with TRBJ1-6; TRBD1 matches at 9 bases. The V gene's germline CDR1 is PRHDT and CDR2 FYEKMQ (reference sequence). V shed 4 bases, J shed 10 bases, and the junction held 5 bases outside the gene matches. The CDR3 extends over 14 amino acids. CDR3 DNA sequence: TGTGCCAGCAGCTCGACAGGGGGATCGTCACCCCTCCACTTT. Translation: CASSSTGGSSPLHF.

This rearrangement joins TRBV10-3 to TRBJ1-4; D gene unclear. This CDR3 spans 15 amino acids. The germline CDR1 and CDR2 sequences are ENHRY and SYGVKD. V was pared by 4 bases and J by 4 bases, with 13 bases between. The CDR3 DNA reads TGTGCCATCAGTGCGGGTCGGTCTAATAATGAAAAACTGTTTTTT. Residues: CAISAGRSNNEKLFF.

This clone appeared a few times. The CDR3 here is CASSATGTGGPGELFF. The CDR3 coding sequence is TGCGCCAGCAGTGCCACCGGGACAGGGGGCCCCGGGGAGCTGTTTTTT. The chain carries TRBV10-1 and TRBJ2-2; 12 nucleotides align to TRBD1. Trimming cost V 4 bases and J 6 bases; bases outside gene matches: 6. The CDR3 is 16 amino acids. Looked up from germline, CDR1 is WNHNN and CDR2 is SYGVQD (reference sequence).

CDR3 protein: CASSHPPISEAFF. For the CDR3, the DNA is TGTGCCAGCAGTCATCCTCCGATTAGTGAAGCTTTCTTT. This sequence joins TRBV6-5 and TRBJ1-1, with D uncertain. Trimming removed 5 bases from V and 7 bases from J, with 14 bases in between. CDR1 is MNHEY, CDR2 SVGAGI, per germline. This CDR3 spans 13 amino acids.

This sequence joins TRBV7-8 and TRBJ2-7; D may be TRBD2 (6 bases). The CDR3 covers 15 residues. Between the trimmed V and J ends, which lost 3 bases and 6 bases, there was a span of 18 bases. CDR1 is SGHVS, CDR2 FQNEAQ, per germline. In nucleotides, the CDR3 is TGTGCCAGCAGCTTGGCGACCCGGGACTCTCGCGAGCAGTACTTC. This translates into CASSLATRDSREQYF.

Here the CDR3 reads CASSLRGATGANVLTF. The CDR3, as DNA: TGTGCCAGCAGCTTAAGGGGGGCGACTGGGGCCAACGTCCTGACTTTC. This rearrangement joins TRBV5-4 to TRBJ2-6, with D perhaps given as TRBD1 or TRBD2 (6 bases each). Trimming cost V 2 bases and J 2 bases, with 11 bases left between them. Germline V CDR1 and CDR2: SGHNT, YYREEE (reference sequence). The CDR3 is 16 amino acids.

The chain has TRBV28 and TRBJ2-1, with 9 bases that match TRBD2. Germline CDR1 MDHEN, CDR2 SYDVKM. The junction had 18 bases not matched to a gene; V was cut back by 5 bases and J by 4 bases. The CDR3 has 19 amino acids. This chain's CDR3 is CASSRTALAGPLLYNEQFF. The CDR3 coding sequence is TGTGCCAGCAGTCGCACCGCTCTAGCGGGACCTCTACTGTACAATGAGCAGTTCTTC.

This rearrangement joins TRBV6-6 to TRBJ2-5, with TRBD2 matching 7 bases. Germline values: CDR1 MNHNY, CDR2 SVGAGI (reference sequence). The CDR3 runs 16 residues. Trimming removed 2 bases from V and 1 base from J; junction bases left unmatched: 7. The CDR3 DNA follows: TGTGCCAGCAGTTACCGCATCAGCGGGGCCCAAGAGACCCAGTACTTC. This translates into CASSYRISGAQETQYF.

The chain uses TRBV11-2 and TRBJ2-7, with 7 nucleotides matching TRBD2. The CDR3 runs to 14 residues. CDR1 and CDR2 (germline): SGHAT, FQNNGV. V lost 5 bases, J lost 3 bases, and 7 bases stayed unmatched. Written as DNA, the CDR3 is TGTGCCAGCAGCCGCATGCCGGGGGGCTACGAGCAGTACTTC. Translation gives CASSRMPGGYEQYF.

The chain has TRBV5-1 and TRBJ2-1; D not certain. Germline V gene data show CDR1 as SGHRS and CDR2 as YFSETQ. The CDR3 consists of 11 residues. V shed 4 bases and J shed 8 bases, with 7 bases lying between them. Here the CDR3 reads CASSRTDEQFF. The CDR3 DNA sequence: TGCGCCAGCAGCAGGACCGATGAGCAGTTCTTC. The whole variable domain, filled in from reference TRBV5-1 and TRBJ2-1, reads KAGVTQTPRYLIKTRGQQVTLSCSPISGHRSVSWYQQTPGQGLQFLFEYFSETQRNKGNFPGRFSGRQFSNSRSEMNVSTLELGDSALYLCASSRTDEQFFGPGTRLTVL.

This sequence joins TRBV18 and TRBJ1-1; D unresolved. This CDR3 contains 15 residues. The germline CDR1 and CDR2 sequences are KGHSH and LQKENI. V shed 0 bases and J shed 3 bases, with 11 bases lying between them. CDR3 loop: CASSPPTGRDTEAFF. For the CDR3, the DNA is TGTGCCAGCTCACCACCCACGGGGAGGGACACTGAAGCTTTCTTT.

This sequence joins TRBV24-1 and TRBJ1-1; D is uncertain. This CDR3 comprises 13 residues. Germline CDR1 and CDR2: KGHDR and SFDVKD. Trimming stripped 0 bases from V and 1 base from J, with 2 bases between. DNA of the CDR3: TGTGCCACCAGTGATTTGAAGAACACTGAAGCTTTCTTT. It is translated as CATSDLKNTEAFF.

The chain is built from TRBV5-4 and TRBJ2-5; 11 bases align to TRBD1. The CDR3 sequence is 16 residues long. Looked up from germline, CDR1 is SGHNT and CDR2 is YYREEE (reference sequence). The trim removed 3 bases at V and 1 base at J, leaving 5 bases unmatched. DNA for the CDR3: TGTGCCAGCAGCTCCGTGGACAGGGGGCCCCAAGAGACCCAGTACTTC. Translated, it gives CASSSVDRGPQETQYF.

The CDR3 nucleotides are TGTGCCAGCAGCGCCGGACTAGCGGACTACAATGAGCAGTTCTTC. Protein: CASSAGLADYNEQFF. V is TRBV9 and J is TRBJ2-1; TRBD2 aligns across 10 bases. CDR3 length: 15 residues. Germline V gives CDR1 SGDLS, CDR2 YYNGEE. With V trimmed by 3 bases and J by 3 bases, 3 bases remained unmatched.

The chain links TRBV6-5 to TRBJ2-7; the D is unclear. The V end was cut by 0 bases, the J end by 1 base, with 7 bases between. Germline CDR1 reads MNHEY; CDR2 reads SVGAGI. The CDR3 sequence is 14 residues long. The CDR3 region is CASSYSDKSYEQYF. CDR3 nucleotide sequence: TGTGCCAGCAGTTACTCCGACAAGTCCTACGAGCAGTACTTC.